A single T cell receptor (beta chain) is shown here with its context. These data are taken from a study of blood T cell repertoires in COVID-19. Study context: Samples came from the United States, Italy and Spain, spanning acute and convalescent COVID-19. From T cells, B-cell-depleted T cells, or PBMCs came the material, which was cDNA or gDNA.

Per the original methods: Researchers report that nucleated cell counts were estimated from reference gene primer amplification. Repertoires were generated with immunoSEQ multiplex PCR, while TCRdb's copy carries only in-frame clones and drops some. That table gives V, J and clone size, and the DNA gave D and trimming. The repertoire includes 40,000 or so clones, roughly 85% of them detected once, and approximately 10% sits in the top ten. J was trimmed by 3 bases and V by 3 bases; bases with no gene match: 10. The CDR3 totals 16 residues. CDR1 SGDLS and CDR2 YYNGEE come from the germline V gene. This clonotype was obtained from a human donor in a cohort sampled during active COVID-19. The chain combines TRBV9 with TRBJ2-7; 9 nucleotides line up with TRBD1. Sequencing input: peripheral blood. In DNA form, the CDR3 reads TGTGCCAGCAGCGAAAGTCCCGGGACAGGGCGCTACGAGCAGTACTTC. Translation gives CASSESPGTGRYEQYF.